One T cell receptor (beta chain) is described in this entry. Sequencing was performed with immunoSEQ multiplex PCR; in TCRdb, only in-frame clones are kept and a portion is missing. The sample consists of fewer than 350,000 clones, under 90% of them appearing once. The source of the sample is a study of blood T cell repertoires in COVID-19. CDR3 size: 15 residues. V was trimmed by 0 bases and J by 0 bases, leaving 6 bases between them. Germline V gene data show CDR1 as LGHNA and CDR2 as YSLEER. The study counted Cohort 3 donors as recovered given two negative PCRs, clearance, or symptom resolution. This clonotype was obtained from a man aged 60 to 69 who had recovered from COVID-19. Sequenced: PBMCs or T cells enriched from blood (not recorded which). The rearrangement links TRBV4-3 to TRBJ1-5, with D unclear. In DNA, the CDR3 is TGCGCCAGCAGCCAAGACAGGAATAGCAATCAGCCCCAGCATTTT. Its protein is CASSQDRNSNQPQHF.